This paragraph reports one T cell receptor beta chain. The CDR3 loop spans 15 amino acids. V was clipped by 6 bases and J by 5 bases, with 19 bases between them. Measured with immunoSEQ multiplex PCR; TCRdb has only the in-frame clones, and not every one. The sample lists 150,000 to 200,000 clones, 87% occurring once. This specimen comes from a study of blood T cell repertoires in COVID-19. The receptor was isolated from a man in his sixties with active or convalescent COVID-19. The sample was peripheral blood. J is TRBJ1-2 and V is TRBV23-1, with D uncertain. TRBV23-1 is an ORF; its function is uncertain. CDR3 sequence (DNA): TGCGCCAGCAGGTCCGACAATGCCGGCGCGTATGGCTACACCTTC. The encoded protein is CASRSDNAGAYGYTF.